The entry below describes one T cell receptor (beta chain). These data come from a study of blood T cell repertoires in COVID-19. Study-level information: Acute and convalescent COVID-19 samples came from the United States, Italy and Spain. The analysed material was cDNA or gDNA that came from T cells, B-cell-depleted T cells, or PBMCs.

Authors' methods: Amplification from reference gene primers served as the basis for estimated nucleated cell counts. Clones were read by immunoSEQ multiplex PCR, and TCRdb kept only the in-frame ones, dropping some. V and J calls and clone size are those listed in that table; D and trimming were worked out from the DNA. The sample yields 120,000 or so clones, about 86% seen once. V gave up 4 bases and J gave up 3 bases, with 16 bases separating them. CDR1 is LNHDA, CDR2 SQIVND, per germline (reference sequence). The CDR3 sequence is 15 residues long. This clonotype originated in an older man with active or convalescent COVID-19. The sample consisted of peripheral blood. This chain joins TRBV19 and TRBJ2-7, with D possibly matching TRBD2 (5 bases). The CDR3 bases are TGTGCCAGTAGTACAACATGGGGAGTCGTCTACGAGCAGTACTTC. The encoded protein is CASSTTWGVVYEQYF.